One sample yielded the 20 T cell receptor beta chains listed below, sequenced in a study of response to subunit inactivated influenza vaccine. MiXCR, applied by TCRdb to the RT-PCR reads, yields one record per CDR3 protein. The table includes hundreds of thousands of distinct CDR3 sequences, approximately 18% detected once. The specimen comprised PBMCs from blood, sampled roughly 5 days after vaccination. These receptors all stem from a man aged 50 to 60 who received an inactivated influenza vaccine.

This clonotype appeared a few times. The chain links TRBV29-1 to TRBJ1-1; 7 positions agree with TRBD1. The CDR3 is made up of 13 amino acids. Germline CDR1 SQVTM, CDR2 ANQGSEA. Trimming removed 4 bases from V and 1 base from J; junction bases left unmatched: 3. The CDR3 DNA is TGCAGCGTTGTGGGGACAGCGAACACTGAAGCTTTCTTT. Translating gives CSVVGTANTEAFF.

This clonotype was seen many times. The chain couples TRBV12-3 or TRBV12-4 to TRBJ2-7; 7 bases fit TRBD1. Trimming removed 8 bases from V and 0 bases from J; junction bases left unmatched: 7. This CDR3 contains 14 residues. This CDR3 reads CASGRRDSSYEQYF. The CDR3 DNA sequence: TGTGCCAGCGGGCGACGGGACAGCTCCTACGAGCAGTACTTC.

The CDR3 region has the DNA TGTGCCAGCAGCCCCCTTGGAGGGGAGGCCGAGCAGTACTTC. Protein product: CASSPLGGEAEQYF. The gene calls are TRBV12-3 or TRBV12-4 and TRBJ2-7; D perhaps matches TRBD2 (6 bases). The CDR3 has 14 residues. Between the trimmed V and J ends, which lost 6 bases and 6 bases, there was a span of 18 bases.

The chain couples TRBV10-1 to TRBJ2-7, with 13 bases aligning to TRBD2. The junction had 10 bases not matched to a gene; V was cut back by 6 bases and J by 5 bases. CDR1 and CDR2 from the germline V gene are WNHNN and SYGVQD (reference sequence). This CDR3 region has 16 residues. The CDR3 region has the DNA TGCGCCAGCAGCAAGACTAGCGGGGGGCCTACTAACGAGCAGTACTTC. Translation gives CASSKTSGGPTNEQYF.

This clonotype was observed many times. The chain couples TRBV4-3 to TRBJ2-5, with 11 positions matching TRBD2. Germline CDR1 LGHNA, CDR2 YSLEER. The CDR3 spans 14 residues. The J segment lost 5 bases and the V segment lost 3 bases, leaving 2 bases of the junction unmatched. The chain's CDR3 is CASSHRTSGETQYF. DNA for the CDR3: TGCGCCAGCAGCCATAGGACTAGCGGGGAGACCCAGTACTTC.

The gene calls are TRBV29-1 and TRBJ2-3, with D possibly TRBD1 on 6 matching bases. The CDR3 extends over 14 amino acids. The ends were cut back, 6 bases at V and 2 bases at J, with 15 bases in the middle. CDR1 and CDR2 from the germline V gene are SQVTM and ANQGSEA. CDR3 DNA: TGCAGCGTCCAACAGGGTACGGTCACAGATACGCAGTATTTT. As protein: CSVQQGTVTDTQYF.

There are a few counts of this clonotype. The chain carries TRBV10-3 and TRBJ2-1; 8 bases align to TRBD2. Trimming cost V 3 bases and J 4 bases; bases outside gene matches: 5. This CDR3 region has 15 residues. In germline, CDR1 is ENHRY, CDR2 SYGVKD. CDR3: CAISEGAGVYNEQFF. The CDR3 region has the DNA TGTGCCATCAGTGAAGGAGCGGGAGTATACAATGAGCAGTTCTTC.

The rearrangement uses TRBV15 and TRBJ2-1; 12 positions agree with TRBD2. Germline V gene sequence: CDR1 LNHNV, CDR2 YYDKDF (reference sequence). CDR3 length: 17 residues. The J segment lost 8 bases and the V segment lost 3 bases, leaving 11 bases of the junction unmatched. CDR3 region: CATSSRTSGTGGDEQFF. The CDR3 DNA reads TGTGCCACCAGCAGCCGGACTAGCGGGACCGGAGGGGATGAGCAGTTCTTC.

Many counts were recorded for this clonotype. The rearrangement uses TRBV14 and TRBJ2-1, with 8 bases fitting TRBD2. The CDR3 is 21 amino acids. Germline V gives CDR1 SGHDN, CDR2 FVKESK. Trimming took 0 bases from V and 0 from J; bases not matched to a gene: 16. CDR3 in amino acids: CASSQDPLGLAPLFSYNEQFF. CDR3 in DNA: TGTGCCAGCAGCCAAGATCCGCTAGGACTAGCTCCTCTATTCTCCTACAATGAGCAGTTCTTC.

This clonotype occurred a few times. The chain joins TRBV6-1 to TRBJ1-4; no reliable D call. V lost 6 bases and J 5 bases, leaving 16 bases between the germline ends. Germline V gene sequence: CDR1 MNHNS, CDR2 SASEGT. This CDR3 is 15 amino acids long. In DNA, the CDR3 is TGTGCCAGCAGCCACAACACAGCACTGAATGAAAAACTGTTTTTT. Translation gives CASSHNTALNEKLFF.

The J gene is TRBJ2-1, the V gene TRBV4-2; 10 bases agree with TRBD2. CDR3 length: 19 amino acids. Germline V gene lookup returns CDR1 LGHNA and CDR2 YNFKEQ. J lost 0 bases, V lost 1 base, and 9 bases had no gene match. CDR3 amino acids: CASSQGIAGGLSSYNEQFF. CDR3 DNA: TGTGCCAGCAGCCAAGGTATAGCGGGGGGACTCAGCTCCTACAATGAGCAGTTCTTC.

This clonotype has more than one count but fewer than ten. The CDR3 bases are TGCGCCAGCAGCCAGACAAATATGAACACTGAAGCTTTCTTT. Translating it yields CASSQTNMNTEAFF. This chain connects TRBV4-3 to TRBJ1-1; D remains ambiguous. Germline lookup yields CDR1 LGHNA and CDR2 YSLEER. Trimming left V 3 bases short and J 0 bases short, with 8 bases between. The CDR3 has 14 amino acids.

This chain's CDR3 is CASSLSRYSRTGRNTGELFF. The CDR3 DNA is TGTGCCAGCAGCTTAAGTCGTTACTCTCGGACAGGACGGAACACCGGGGAGCTGTTTTTT. The V and J genes are TRBV7-3 and TRBJ2-2, with 7 bases that match TRBD1. Germline CDR1 is SGHTA and CDR2 is FQGTGA. V lost 1 base, J lost 1 base, and 15 bases stayed unmatched. CDR3 length: 20 amino acids.

This clonotype was counted only a few times. V usage is TRBV2 and J usage is TRBJ2-7, with 7 bases matching TRBD1. V lost 6 bases, J lost 2 bases, and 7 bases stayed unmatched. The germline gives CDR1 SNHLY, CDR2 FYNNEI. The CDR3 consists of 14 residues. CDR3 region: CASRARDSTYEQYF. The CDR3 DNA follows: TGTGCCAGCAGGGCCCGGGACAGCACCTACGAGCAGTACTTC. The full variable domain, rest sourced from reference TRBV2 and TRBJ2-7, is EPEVTQTPSHQVTQMGQEVILRCVPISNHLYFYWYRQILGQKVEFLVSFYNNEISEKSEIFDDQFSVERPDGSNFTLKIRSTKLEDSAMYFCASRARDSTYEQYFGPGTRLTVT.

CDR3 DNA sequence: TGTGCCAGCAGTCGGACAGGGGGGGTTAGCACTGAAGCTTTCTTT. Translation gives CASSRTGGVSTEAFF. The chain is built from TRBV6-1 and TRBJ1-1; 10 bases map to TRBD1. Germline values: CDR1 MNHNS, CDR2 SASEGT. Trimming cost V 5 bases and J 4 bases; bases outside gene matches: 7. This CDR3 comprises 15 residues.

This clonotype was recorded once. The V gene is TRBV4-2, the J gene TRBJ2-2; a weak D match, TRBD2 (6 bases). The CDR3 is made up of 18 amino acids. Trimming removed 0 bases at V and 2 bases at J, with 16 bases between. The V gene's germline CDR1 is LGHNA and CDR2 YNFKEQ. Written as DNA, the CDR3 is TGTGCCAGCAGCCAAGATCAAATTTTAGCGGATAACACCGGGGAGCTGTTTTTT. The encoded protein is CASSQDQILADNTGELFF.

The V gene is TRBV6-1, the J gene TRBJ1-5, with unresolved D. V was trimmed by 6 bases and J by 5 bases, leaving 14 bases between them. CDR1 and CDR2 (germline): MNHNS, SASEGT. This CDR3 spans 14 amino acids. This chain's CDR3 is CASSQNSPDQPQHF. The CDR3 DNA is TGTGCCAGCAGCCAAAACAGCCCCGATCAGCCCCAGCATTTT.

V usage is TRBV3-1 and J usage is TRBJ2-1, with TRBD2 as a possible D gene (5 bases). Between the trimmed V and J ends, which lost 0 bases and 8 bases, there was a span of 17 bases. The germline gives CDR1 LGHDT, CDR2 YNNKEL (reference sequence). The CDR3 totals 16 residues. The CDR3 coding sequence is TGTGCCAGCAGCCAAGAAGCGGTCCTCATGGGCCATGAGCAGTTCTTC. Protein: CASSQEAVLMGHEQFF.

Concerning this clonotype: At one boundary the junction diverges from the germline segment, which might be a read error. The chain links TRBV11-1 to TRBJ2-1; 9 bases align to TRBD2. In germline, CDR1 is SGHAT, CDR2 FQDESV (reference sequence). There are 18 residues in the CDR3. The CDR3 region is CANSLFFAGGSSYNEQFF. The CDR3 nucleotides are TGTGCCAACAGCTTATTCTTTGCGGGAGGGAGCTCCTACAATGAGCAGTTCTTC.

This sequence joins TRBV7-9 and TRBJ2-3; D is ambiguous. This CDR3 region has 14 residues. CDR1 and CDR2 (germline): SEHNR, FQNEAQ (reference sequence). V dropped 3 bases and J dropped 2 bases, with 9 bases sitting between them. Here the CDR3 reads CASSFYPDTDTQYF. CDR3 nucleotide sequence: TGTGCCAGCAGCTTCTACCCAGACACAGATACGCAGTATTTT.